This T cell receptor beta chain was captured by sequencing in a study of cytomegalovirus exposure and HLA in healthy donors. Study-wide results and limits: An analysis done earlier found most TCR beta V segments productive about 90% or about 30% of the time. The study assumed roughly uniform donor sequencing depth for presence/absence analyses.

60 Vbeta and 13 Jbeta primers were used in PCR. The protocol was immunoSEQ multiplex PCR, while the TCRdb copy is restricted to in-frame clones and leaves out a portion. The sample has some 120,000 clones, about 80% seen once. Deletions cut 4 bases from V and 0 bases from J, with 17 bases between. The germline gives CDR1 SGHRS, CDR2 YFSETQ. The CDR3 sequence is 16 residues long. Of note for this clone: Its specificity is not known.

Source material: PBMCs. The source of this sequence is a female donor in good health and CMV-seronegative. This chain uses TRBV5-1 with TRBJ2-7; perhaps TRBD2 as D (6 bases). The CDR3 sequence: CASSPHMAGPSYEQYF. The CDR3 region has the DNA TGCGCCAGCAGCCCACACATGGCGGGGCCCTCCTACGAGCAGTACTTC.